What follows is one TCR beta chain and its context. Its target is not known. V was pared by 3 bases and J by 7 bases, with 4 bases of the junction left unmatched. CDR3 size: 13 residues. The data were obtained in a study of T cells in Graves' hyperthyroidism and ophthalmopathy. Regarding the study as a whole: A 13 V-J signature model discriminated ophthalmopathy versus stable hyperthyroidism.

The TCR beta CDR3 regions underwent amplification using RNA transcripts as the source. With the HTBI primer set, the TCR CDR3 went through a first round of RT-PCR. TCRdb reprocessed the multiplex PCR reads via MiXCR and lists one record per CDR3 protein. The data contain over 500,000 distinct CDR3 sequences, 35% to 50% of them seen just once; the ten biggest clones take up around 44%. The sample consisted of peripheral blood or thyroid tissue (not recorded which). V gene TRBV12-3 or TRBV12-4 combines with J gene TRBJ1-1, with 8 nucleotides matching TRBD1. The sequence came from an adult woman with Graves' disease, either hyperthyroidism or ophthalmopathy (not recorded which). CDR3 amino acids: CASSFQGANEAFF. CDR3 coding DNA: TGTGCCAGCAGTTTCCAGGGGGCCAATGAAGCTTTCTTT.